The 4 T cell receptor beta chains below all came from one sample that was sequenced in a study of blood T cell repertoires in COVID-19. Sequencing was performed with immunoSEQ multiplex PCR; in TCRdb, only in-frame clones are kept and a portion is missing. The sample has approximately 260,000 clones, around 92% seen once. Sample: PBMCs or T cells enriched from blood (not recorded which). The receptors originated from an older woman who had recovered from COVID-19.

The genes are TRBV5-4 and TRBJ2-7; 14 nucleotides line up with TRBD2. Germline V gives CDR1 SGHNT, CDR2 YYREEE (reference sequence). This CDR3 has 18 residues. Trimming cost V 4 bases and J 0 bases; bases outside gene matches: 9. The CDR3 DNA follows: TGTGCCAGCAGCCCAAGGACTAGCGGGGGGCTGATCTCCTACGAGCAGTACTTC. It translates to CASSPRTSGGLISYEQYF.

The gene calls are TRBV12-3 or TRBV12-4 and TRBJ2-1; a weak D match, TRBD2 (5 bases). V dropped 7 bases and J dropped 3 bases, with 7 bases sitting between them. The CDR3 length is 12 residues. The CDR3 is CASNRDYNEQFF. CDR3 in DNA: TGTGCCAGCAATCGGGACTACAATGAGCAGTTCTTC.

This sequence joins TRBV5-1 and TRBJ1-2; D gene unclear. CDR3 length equals 12 residues. Germline V lookup: CDR1 SGHRS, CDR2 YFSETQ. The V gene lost 0 bases and the J gene lost 7 bases, with 7 bases spanning the gap. The CDR3 DNA reads TGCGCCAGCAGCTTGGAGGACTCTGGCTACACCTTC. Protein product: CASSLEDSGYTF.

The chain has TRBV19 and TRBJ1-3; D gene ambiguous. Germline V gives CDR1 LNHDA, CDR2 SQIVND (reference sequence). Trimming pared 6 bases from V and 7 bases from J, leaving 7 bases between. This CDR3 is built from 11 residues. CDR3 bases: TGTGCCAGTAGAAGAGCGAACACCATATATTTT. Translation: CASRRANTIYF.